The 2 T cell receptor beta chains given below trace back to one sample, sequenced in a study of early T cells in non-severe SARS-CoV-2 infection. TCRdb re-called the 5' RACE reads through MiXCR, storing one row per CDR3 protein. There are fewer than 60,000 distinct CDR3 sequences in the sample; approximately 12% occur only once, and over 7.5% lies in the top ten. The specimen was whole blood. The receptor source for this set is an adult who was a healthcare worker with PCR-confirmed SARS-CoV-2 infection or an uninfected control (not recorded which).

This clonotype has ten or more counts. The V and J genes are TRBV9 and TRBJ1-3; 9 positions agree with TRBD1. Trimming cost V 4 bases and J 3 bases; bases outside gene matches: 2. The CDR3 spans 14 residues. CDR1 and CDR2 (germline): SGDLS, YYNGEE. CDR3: CASSRDRDGNTIYF. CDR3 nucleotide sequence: TGTGCCAGCAGCAGGGACAGGGATGGAAACACCATATATTTT.

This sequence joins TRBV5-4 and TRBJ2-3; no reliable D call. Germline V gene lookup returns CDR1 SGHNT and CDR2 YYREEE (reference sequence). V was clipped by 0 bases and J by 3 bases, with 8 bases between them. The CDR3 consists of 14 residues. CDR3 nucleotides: TGTGCCAGCAGCTTGGGGGCGGTTACAGATACGCAGTATTTT. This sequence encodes CASSLGAVTDTQYF.